This T cell receptor beta chain was recovered during a study of shared clonotypes between healthy human individuals. Broader study findings: Collection of samples was limited to blood; tissue repertoires likely differ.

CDR3 size: 13 residues. Germline V gives CDR1 MNHNS, CDR2 SASEGT. Trimming pared 6 bases from V and 4 bases from J, leaving 10 bases between. The healthy adult donors were HIV-negative and reported no recent acute infections or vaccinations. Profiled with immunoSEQ multiplex PCR; TCRdb holds only in-frame clones, not every one. The sample contains hundreds of thousands of clones, around 78% of which appear only once. As to this clone: What it recognizes is unknown.

Input material: PBMCs. The rearrangement joins TRBV6-1 to TRBJ2-1; the D gene is possibly TRBD2 (5 bases). This TCR derives from a woman aged 40 to 49 in good health. Some clones in this sample may be carry-over from other donors' samples. CDR3 protein: CASRLGAYNEQFF. The CDR3 region has the DNA TGTGCCAGCAGGTTGGGAGCTTACAATGAGCAGTTCTTC.